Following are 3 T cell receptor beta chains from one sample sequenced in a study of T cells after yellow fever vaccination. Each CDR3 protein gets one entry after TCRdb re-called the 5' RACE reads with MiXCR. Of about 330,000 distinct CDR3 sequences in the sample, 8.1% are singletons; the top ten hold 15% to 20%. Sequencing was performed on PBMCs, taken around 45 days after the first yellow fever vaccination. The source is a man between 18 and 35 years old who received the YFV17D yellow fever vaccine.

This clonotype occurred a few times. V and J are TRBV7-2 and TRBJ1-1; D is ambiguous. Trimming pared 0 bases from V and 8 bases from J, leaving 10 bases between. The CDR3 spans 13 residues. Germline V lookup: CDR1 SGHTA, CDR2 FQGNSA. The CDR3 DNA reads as TGTGCCAGCAGCTTAGCTTTAAACGGAGAAGCTTTCTTT. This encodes CASSLALNGEAFF.

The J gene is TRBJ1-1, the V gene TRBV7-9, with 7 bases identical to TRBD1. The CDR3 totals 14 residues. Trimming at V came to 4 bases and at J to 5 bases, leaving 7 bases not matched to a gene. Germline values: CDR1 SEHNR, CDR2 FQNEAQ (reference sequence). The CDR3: CASSSQRGRTEAFF. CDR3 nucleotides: TGTGCCAGCAGCTCCCAAAGGGGGCGGACTGAAGCTTTCTTT. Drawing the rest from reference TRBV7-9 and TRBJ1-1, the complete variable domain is DTGVSQNPRHKITKRGQNVTFRCDPISEHNRLYWYRQTLGQGPEFLTYFQNEAQLEKSRLLSDRFSAERPKGSFSTLEIQRTEQGDSAMYLCASSSQRGRTEAFFGQGTRLTVV.

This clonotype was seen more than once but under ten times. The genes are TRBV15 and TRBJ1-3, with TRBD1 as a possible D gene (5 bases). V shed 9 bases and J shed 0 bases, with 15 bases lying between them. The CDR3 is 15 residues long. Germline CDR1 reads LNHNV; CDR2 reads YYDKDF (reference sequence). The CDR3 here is CATRTSGHSGNTIYF. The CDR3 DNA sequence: TGTGCCACTAGGACGTCGGGGCACTCTGGAAACACCATATATTTT.